The entry that follows covers one TCR beta chain sequence. In the authors' workflow: Estimated nucleated cell counts came from reference gene primer amplification. TCRdb's copy holds only in-frame clones and misses some; the assay was immunoSEQ multiplex PCR. V, J and clone size are those of that table, while D and trimming were read from the DNA. The data show roughly 120,000 clones, with 86% seen just once and about 8% held by the top ten. The data are from a study of blood T cell repertoires in COVID-19. Whole-study context: The samples span acute and convalescent COVID-19 from the United States, Italy and Spain. The cDNA or gDNA used as material had been derived from T cells, B-cell-depleted T cells, or PBMCs.

J gave up 4 bases and V 0 bases, and 24 bases lay outside the gene matches. This CDR3 region has 22 residues. Germline V lookup: CDR1 SGHRS, CDR2 YFSETQ. The gene calls are TRBV5-1 and TRBJ2-7, with 11 nucleotides matching TRBD2. The specimen was peripheral blood. The sequence derives from a man in his sixties or seventies who had recovered from COVID-19. CDR3 nucleotide sequence: TGCGCCAGCAGCTTGGAAGGACAGGCTGGTATTACGACTAGCGGGAAACGATACGAGCAGTACTTC. Residues: CASSLEGQAGITTSGKRYEQYF.